This TCR beta chain comes out of a study of blood T cell repertoires in COVID-19. The germline CDR1 and CDR2 sequences are SGHTS and YDEGEE. CDR3 length equals 13 residues. V lost 7 bases, J lost 0 bases, and 8 bases lay in between. The data were produced by immunoSEQ multiplex PCR, yet TCRdb's version contains in-frame clones alone and is incomplete. This repertoire shows nearly 200,000 clones, approximately 82% found once; its top ten account for approximately 7.2%. This receptor was obtained from a human donor with acute or convalescent COVID-19. The donor label of this sample is uncertain. The specimen was peripheral blood. This chain joins TRBV5-8 and TRBJ1-3; D unresolved. This CDR3 reads CASARVSGNTIYF. CDR3 DNA sequence: TGTGCCAGCGCTCGGGTCTCTGGAAACACCATATATTTT.